The rows below give T cell receptor beta chains drawn from one sample of a study of blood T cells in healthy people across ages. TCRdb passed the 5' RACE reads through MiXCR, listing each CDR3 protein once. The table lists 600,000 to 850,000 distinct CDR3 sequences, roughly 25% of them singletons, with just under 9.5% in the top ten. These same records also appear under a second study, on T cells of mothers and their children.

Sample: blood. These receptors originate from a boy between 10 and 17 years old in good health. Both conserved end residues are part of each CDR3. D genes are given only for firm matches. Rows give clone size only sometimes, using once, few, many, or a class for an expanded clone.

size,D,J,V,DNA,CDR3
few,TRBD2,TRBJ2-1,TRBV28,TGTGCCAGCAGTTTATGGGGGGCTAGCGGGAGTAGGAATGAGCAGTTCTTC,CASSLWGASGSRNEQFF
NA,TRBD1,TRBJ2-2,TRBV13,TGTGCCAGCAGGGACAGGGCTGGCGGGGAGCTGTTTTTT,CASRDRAGGELFF
NA,NA,TRBJ2-3,TRBV12-3/TRBV12-4,TGTGCCAGCAGCCCTCGCCATTCCACAGATACGCAGTATTTT,CASSPRHSTDTQYF
once,NA,TRBJ1-2,TRBV6-5,TGTGCCAGCAGCCCATTCAATCAGGGGTTATATGGCTACACCTTC,CASSPFNQGLYGYTF
few,TRBD1,TRBJ2-4,TRBV28,TGTGCCAGCAGCATTGGGACAGAGAAAAACATTCAGTACTTC,CASSIGTEKNIQYF
few,NA,TRBJ2-5,TRBV29-1,TGCAGCGTTGCGGCAGCCATTAAACAAGAGACCCAGTACTTC,CSVAAAIKQETQYF
NA,NA,TRBJ2-3,TRBV29-1,TGCAGCGGGACGGTTAGCACAGATACGCAGTATTTT,CSGTVSTDTQYF
NA,NA,TRBJ2-7,TRBV11-3,TGTGCCAGCAGCTTGGACGTGAACGAGCAGTACTTC,CASSLDVNEQYF
few,NA,TRBJ1-5,TRBV6-1,TGTGCCAGCAGTATCCGGGACCTTAATCAGCCCCAGCATTTT,CASSIRDLNQPQHF
NA,TRBD1,TRBJ1-4,TRBV25-1,TGTGCCAGCAGTCCCTACAGGGGTGGGAATGAAAAACTGTTTTTT,CASSPYRGGNEKLFF
few,NA,TRBJ1-5,TRBV25-1,TGTGCCAGCAGTGAACCCGGGGCCCTAGATCAGCCCCAGCATTTT,CASSEPGALDQPQHF
NA,TRBD2,TRBJ2-1,TRBV29-1,TGCAGCCTCGACGGACTAGCCTACAATGAGCAGTTCTTC,CSLDGLAYNEQFF
few,NA,TRBJ2-7,TRBV5-5,TGTGCCAGCAGCCGTGGGACGGATTCCTACGAGCAGTACTTC,CASSRGTDSYEQYF
few,NA,TRBJ2-1,TRBV24-1,TGTGCCACCAGTGGAGTCCCCGGGCGGGTCAATGAGCAGTTCTTC,CATSGVPGRVNEQFF
few,NA,TRBJ2-5,TRBV9,TGTGCCAGCAGCTCCAGGACGGAGACTATAACCCAGTACTTC,CASSSRTETITQYF
NA,NA,TRBJ2-1,TRBV5-1,TGCGCCAGCAGCCCGGGACGCGGAGGGATGTACAATGAGCAGTTCTTC,CASSPGRGGMYNEQFF
NA,NA,TRBJ2-3,TRBV7-2,TGTGCCAGCAGCTTTCTTGACAGCACAGATACGCAGTATTTT,CASSFLDSTDTQYF
few,NA,TRBJ2-3,TRBV29-1,TGCAGCGTTGTGAATTGGGGTTCAGATACGCAGTATTTT,CSVVNWGSDTQYF
NA,NA,TRBJ1-1,TRBV20-1,TGCAGTGCTAGAGACAGGGGCTGGGAAAACACTGAAGCTTTCTTT,CSARDRGWENTEAFF
NA,NA,TRBJ2-7,TRBV4-2,TGTGCCAGCAGCCAAGATTTCACAGGCTACGAGCAGTACTTC,CASSQDFTGYEQYF
once,NA,TRBJ1-2,TRBV4-3,TGCGCCAGCAGCCAAGATCTAATAGGGGGTGGCTACACCTTC,CASSQDLIGGGYTF
few,NA,TRBJ2-2,TRBV4-2,TGTGCCAGCAGCAAGGGGGTAGGGGCCGGGGAGCTGTTTTTT,CASSKGVGAGELFF